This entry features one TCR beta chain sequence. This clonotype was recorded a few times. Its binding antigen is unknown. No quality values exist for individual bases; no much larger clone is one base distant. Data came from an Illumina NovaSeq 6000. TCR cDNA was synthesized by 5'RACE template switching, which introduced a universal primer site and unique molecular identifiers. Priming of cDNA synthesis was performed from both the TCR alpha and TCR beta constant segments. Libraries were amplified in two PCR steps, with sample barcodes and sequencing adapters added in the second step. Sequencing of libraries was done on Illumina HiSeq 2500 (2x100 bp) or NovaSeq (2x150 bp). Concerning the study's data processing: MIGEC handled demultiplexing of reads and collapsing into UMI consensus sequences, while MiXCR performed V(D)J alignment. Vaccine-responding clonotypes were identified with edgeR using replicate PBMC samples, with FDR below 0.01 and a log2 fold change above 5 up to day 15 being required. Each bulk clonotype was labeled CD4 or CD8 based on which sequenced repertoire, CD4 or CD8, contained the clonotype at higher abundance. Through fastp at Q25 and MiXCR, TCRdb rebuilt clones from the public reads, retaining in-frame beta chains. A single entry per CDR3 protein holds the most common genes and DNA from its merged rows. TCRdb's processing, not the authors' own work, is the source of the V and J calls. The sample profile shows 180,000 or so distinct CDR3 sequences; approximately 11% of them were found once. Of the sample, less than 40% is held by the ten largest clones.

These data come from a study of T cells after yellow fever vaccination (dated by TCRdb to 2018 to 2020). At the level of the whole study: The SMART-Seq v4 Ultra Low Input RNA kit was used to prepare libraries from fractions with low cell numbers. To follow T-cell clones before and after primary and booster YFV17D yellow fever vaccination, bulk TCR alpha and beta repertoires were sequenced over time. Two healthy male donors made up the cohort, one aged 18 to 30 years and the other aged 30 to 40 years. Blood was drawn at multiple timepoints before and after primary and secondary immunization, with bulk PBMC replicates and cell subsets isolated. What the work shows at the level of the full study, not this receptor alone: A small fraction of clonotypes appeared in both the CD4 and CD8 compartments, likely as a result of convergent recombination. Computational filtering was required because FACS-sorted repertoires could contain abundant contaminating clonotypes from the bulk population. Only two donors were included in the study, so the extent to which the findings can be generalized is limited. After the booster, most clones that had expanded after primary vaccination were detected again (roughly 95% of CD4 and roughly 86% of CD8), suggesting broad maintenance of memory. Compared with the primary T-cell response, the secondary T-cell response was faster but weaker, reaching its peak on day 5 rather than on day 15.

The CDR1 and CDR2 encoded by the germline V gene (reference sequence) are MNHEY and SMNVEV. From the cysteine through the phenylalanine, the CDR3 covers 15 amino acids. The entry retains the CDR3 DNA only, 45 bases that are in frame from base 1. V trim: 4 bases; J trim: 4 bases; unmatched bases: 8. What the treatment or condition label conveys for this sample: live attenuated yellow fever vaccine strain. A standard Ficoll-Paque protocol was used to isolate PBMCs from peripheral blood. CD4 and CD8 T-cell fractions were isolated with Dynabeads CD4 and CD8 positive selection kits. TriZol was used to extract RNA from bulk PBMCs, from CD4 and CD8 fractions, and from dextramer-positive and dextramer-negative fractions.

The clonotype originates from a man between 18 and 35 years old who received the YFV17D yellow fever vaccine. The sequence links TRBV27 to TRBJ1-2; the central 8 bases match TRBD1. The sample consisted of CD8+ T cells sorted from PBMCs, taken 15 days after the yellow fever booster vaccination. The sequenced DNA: TGTGCCAGCAGTTCACAGGGGGGCTGGAGCTATGGCTACACCTTC. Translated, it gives CASSSQGGWSYGYTF.